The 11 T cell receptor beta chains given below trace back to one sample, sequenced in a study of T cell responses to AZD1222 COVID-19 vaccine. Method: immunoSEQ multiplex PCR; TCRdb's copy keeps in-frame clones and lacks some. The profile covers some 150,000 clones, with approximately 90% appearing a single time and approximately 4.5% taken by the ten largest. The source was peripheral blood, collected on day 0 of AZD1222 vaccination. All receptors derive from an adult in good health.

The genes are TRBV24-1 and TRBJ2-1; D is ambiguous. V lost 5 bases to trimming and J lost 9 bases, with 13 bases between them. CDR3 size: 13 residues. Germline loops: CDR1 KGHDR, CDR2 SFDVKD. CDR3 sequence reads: CATSAGPVAEQFF. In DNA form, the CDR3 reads TGTGCCACCAGTGCCGGACCGGTGGCTGAGCAGTTCTTC.

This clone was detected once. CDR3 coding DNA: TGTGCCAGCAGCCAAGATTTAACCGGGAGGTTCTTC. Residues: CASSQDLTGRFF. The V and J genes are TRBV3-1 (or the pseudogene TRBV3-2) and TRBJ2-1; maybe TRBD2 (6 bases). The V end was cut by 0 bases, the J end by 15 bases, with 12 bases between. The CDR3 loop spans 12 amino acids. The V gene's germline CDR1 is LGHDT and CDR2 YNNKEL (reference sequence).

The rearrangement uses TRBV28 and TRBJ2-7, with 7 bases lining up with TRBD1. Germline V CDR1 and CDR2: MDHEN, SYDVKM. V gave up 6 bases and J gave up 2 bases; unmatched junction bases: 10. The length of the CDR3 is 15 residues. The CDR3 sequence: CASRTGWGAPYEQYF. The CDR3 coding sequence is TGTGCCAGCAGGACAGGGTGGGGCGCTCCCTACGAGCAGTACTTC.

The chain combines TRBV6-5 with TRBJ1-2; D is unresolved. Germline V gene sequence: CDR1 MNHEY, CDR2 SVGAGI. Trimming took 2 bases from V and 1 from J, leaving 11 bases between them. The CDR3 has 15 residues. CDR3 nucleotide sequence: TGTGCCAGCAGTTACGTTGCGGGGATTAACTATGGCTACACCTTC. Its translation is CASSYVAGINYGYTF.

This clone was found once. The DNA for the CDR3 is TGTGCCAGCAGCCCCCCGAGGCGGGGACATAATGAGCAGTTCTTC. Translated, it gives CASSPPRRGHNEQFF. This sequence joins TRBV7-9 and TRBJ2-1; possibly TRBD1 or TRBD2 for D (6 bases each). Germline-derived CDR1 and CDR2 are SEHNR and FQNEAQ (reference sequence). CDR3 length equals 15 residues. Trimming pared 5 bases from V and 7 bases from J, leaving 18 bases between.

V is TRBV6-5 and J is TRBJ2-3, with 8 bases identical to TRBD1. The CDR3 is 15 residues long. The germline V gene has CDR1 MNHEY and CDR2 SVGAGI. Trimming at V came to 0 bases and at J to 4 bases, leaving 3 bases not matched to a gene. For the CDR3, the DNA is TGTGCCAGCAGTTACTCGACAGGGGCGGCAGATACGCAGTATTTT. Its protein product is CASSYSTGAADTQYF.

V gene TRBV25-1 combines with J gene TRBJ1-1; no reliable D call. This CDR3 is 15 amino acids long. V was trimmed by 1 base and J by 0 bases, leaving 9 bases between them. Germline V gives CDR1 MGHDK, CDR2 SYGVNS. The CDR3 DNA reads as TGTGCCAGCAGTGAATGGGCAGCAATGAACACTGAAGCTTTCTTT. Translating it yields CASSEWAAMNTEAFF.

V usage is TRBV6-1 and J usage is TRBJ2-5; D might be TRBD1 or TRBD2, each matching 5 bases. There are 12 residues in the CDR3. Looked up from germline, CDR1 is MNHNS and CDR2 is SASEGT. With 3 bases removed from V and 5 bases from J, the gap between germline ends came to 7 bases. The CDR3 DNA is TGTGCCAGCAGTGACAGGGAGGAGACCCAGTACTTC. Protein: CASSDREETQYF.

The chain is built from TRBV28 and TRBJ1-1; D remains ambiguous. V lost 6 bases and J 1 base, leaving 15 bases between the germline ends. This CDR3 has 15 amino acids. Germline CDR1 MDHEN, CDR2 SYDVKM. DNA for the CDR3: TGTGCCAGCAGCCCCTCCGACATACCGAACACTGAAGCTTTCTTT. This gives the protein CASSPSDIPNTEAFF.

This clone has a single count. The CDR3 DNA sequence: TGTGCCAGCAGCTTGGGAACCTACGGCGAGCAGTACTTC. Translating it yields CASSLGTYGEQYF. The chain employs TRBV7-9 and TRBJ2-7; D ambiguous. The V end was cut by 3 bases, the J end by 6 bases, with 12 bases between. The CDR3 covers 13 residues. CDR1 and CDR2 (germline): SEHNR, FQNEAQ (reference sequence).

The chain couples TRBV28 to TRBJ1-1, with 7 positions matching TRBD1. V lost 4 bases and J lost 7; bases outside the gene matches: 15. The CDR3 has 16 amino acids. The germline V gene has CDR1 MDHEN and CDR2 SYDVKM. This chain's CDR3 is CASSSIPGTVNYEAFF. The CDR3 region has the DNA TGTGCCAGCAGTTCTATCCCCGGGACAGTCAACTATGAAGCTTTCTTT.